This entry is about one T cell receptor beta chain. Its antigen has not been determined. Per-base qualities were not stored, and no clone one base away is much larger. This entry is derived from a study of blood T cell repertoires in COVID-19 (dated by TCRdb to the early 2020s). Background for the entire study: Samples from collaborators originated in the United States, Italy and Spain and spanned both the acute and convalescent phases of COVID-19. The material from the prospective study consisted of cDNA or gDNA derived from T cells, B-cell-depleted T cells, or PBMCs. Deeply sampled blood TCRbeta repertoires from subjects exposed to, actively infected with, or recovered from COVID-19 were included in the dataset. The samples were drawn from the first 160 participants of the ongoing ImmuneRACE study and from 1,254 subjects provided by 6 global collaborators. The repertoires were released in a freely available public database meant as a resource for research on the immune response to SARS-CoV-2. HLA class I and class II types, where available, came from metadata supplied by the sample provider rather than from assay-based typing. Sample metadata almost always included a de-identified subject ID, COVID-19 status, age in years and sex. Broad study findings and their caveats: The amount of clinical and demographic metadata varied by source and participant and was provided uncurated.

One collaborating source in Seattle enrolled patients while the patients were actively infected and followed the patients over time throughout the course of disease. Each collaborating institution followed its own protocols to collect whole blood in K2EDTA tubes. For TCRbeta analysis, collaborators shipped samples in one of three forms: frozen whole blood, isolated PBMCs, or DNA extracted from either of those sample types. Sequences GTSNPN (CDR1) and SVGIG (CDR2) are obtained from the germline V gene (reference sequence). Here V drops 1 base and J drops 6 bases, and the junction holds 3 bases not matched to any gene. The CDR3 measures 14 amino acids from cysteine to phenylalanine. This entry keeps only the CDR3 DNA: 42 bases, framed from base 1. The immunoSEQ Assay, a bias-controlled multiplex PCR, was used to amplify TCRbeta CDR3 regions from genomic DNA. From the authors' description of their analysis: Nucleated cell counts per sample were estimated from amplification of reference gene primers within the assay. To quantify the absolute abundance of each unique TCRbeta CDR3 rearrangement, sequence reads were collapsed and filtered. Productive Simpson clonality was computed per sample as the square root of Simpson's diversity index over productive rearrangements. Drawn from immuneACCESS, this table holds only the in-frame rearrangements with V and J called that TCRdb kept. Clones are partly lost; checked studies trace under half to an unresolved V gene and leave the rest unexplained. V, J and clone size reflect that table, while D and trimming were determined from the DNA. The sample has about 180,000 clones on record, around 86% of them singletons. Under 0.7% of the sample is held by the ten biggest clonotypes.

The clonotype originates from a man aged 60 to 75 with COVID-19, enrolled during active disease. This receptor chain uses TRBV30 and TRBJ1-6; 7 central bases correspond to TRBD1. Sequencing used peripheral blood. Here is the DNA: TGTGCCTGGAGTGCTGCAGGGGGTAATTCACCCCTCCACTTT. Translated, this is CAWSAAGGNSPLHF.